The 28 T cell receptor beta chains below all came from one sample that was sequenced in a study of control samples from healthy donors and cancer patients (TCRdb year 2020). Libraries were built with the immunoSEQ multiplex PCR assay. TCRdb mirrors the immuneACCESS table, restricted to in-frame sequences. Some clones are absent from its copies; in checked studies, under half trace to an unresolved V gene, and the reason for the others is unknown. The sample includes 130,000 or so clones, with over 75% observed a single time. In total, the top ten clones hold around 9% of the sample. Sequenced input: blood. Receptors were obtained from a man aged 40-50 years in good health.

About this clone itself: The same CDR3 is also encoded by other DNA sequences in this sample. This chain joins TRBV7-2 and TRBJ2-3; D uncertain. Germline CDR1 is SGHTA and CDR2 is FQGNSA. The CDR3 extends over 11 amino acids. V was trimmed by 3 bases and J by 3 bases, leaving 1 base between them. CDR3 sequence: CASSFTDTQYF. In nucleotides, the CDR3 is TGTGCCAGCAGCTTTACAGATACGCAGTATTTT.

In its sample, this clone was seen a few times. For the CDR3, the DNA is TGTGCCAGCAGTTTGGATGGCGGGGCCCGGCCCCAGCATTTT. It translates to CASSLDGGARPQHF. This chain joins TRBV6-4 and TRBJ1-5, with D possibly matching TRBD1 (5 bases). V dropped 5 bases and J dropped 9 bases, with 17 bases sitting between them. There are 14 residues in the CDR3. Germline CDR1 reads MRHNA; CDR2 reads SNTAGT.

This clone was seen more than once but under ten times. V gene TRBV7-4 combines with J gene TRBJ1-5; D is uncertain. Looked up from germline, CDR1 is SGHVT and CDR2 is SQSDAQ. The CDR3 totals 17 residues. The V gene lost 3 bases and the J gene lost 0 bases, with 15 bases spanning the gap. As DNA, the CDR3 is TGTGCCAGCAGCTTCCATTCACAGATCTATAGCAATCAGCCCCAGCATTTT. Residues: CASSFHSQIYSNQPQHF.

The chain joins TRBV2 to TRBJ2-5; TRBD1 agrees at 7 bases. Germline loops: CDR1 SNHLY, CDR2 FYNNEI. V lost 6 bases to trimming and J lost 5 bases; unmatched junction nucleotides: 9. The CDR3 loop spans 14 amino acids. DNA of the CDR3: TGTGCCAGCAGGAAACAGGGGATTGGGGAGACCCAGTACTTC. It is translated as CASRKQGIGETQYF.

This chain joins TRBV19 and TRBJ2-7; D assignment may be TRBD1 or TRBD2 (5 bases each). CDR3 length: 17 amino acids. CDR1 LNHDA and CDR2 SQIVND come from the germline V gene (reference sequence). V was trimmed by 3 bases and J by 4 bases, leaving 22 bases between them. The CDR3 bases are TGTGCCAGTAGTATCCTCGCGGCACTGGGGGATCCATACGAGCAGTACTTC. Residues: CASSILAALGDPYEQYF. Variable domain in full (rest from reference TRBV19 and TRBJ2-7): DGGITQSPKYLFRKEGQNVTLSCEQNLNHDAMYWYRQDPGQGLRLIYYSQIVNDFQKGDIAEGYSVSREKKESFPLTVTSAQKNPTAFYLCASSILAALGDPYEQYFGPGTRLTVT.

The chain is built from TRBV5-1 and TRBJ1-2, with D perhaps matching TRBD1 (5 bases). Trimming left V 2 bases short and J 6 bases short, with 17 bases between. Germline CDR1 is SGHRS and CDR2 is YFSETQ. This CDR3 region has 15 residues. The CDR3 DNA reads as TGCGCCAGCAGCTTTGCGGTTCGGGGCTTCGATGGCTACACCTTC. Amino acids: CASSFAVRGFDGYTF.

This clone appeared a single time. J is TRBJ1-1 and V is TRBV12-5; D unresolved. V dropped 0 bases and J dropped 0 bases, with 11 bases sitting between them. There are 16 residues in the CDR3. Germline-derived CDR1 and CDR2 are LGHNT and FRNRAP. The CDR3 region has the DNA TGTGCTAGTGGTTTGGTAAACGGGCAAATGAACACTGAAGCTTTCTTT. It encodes CASGLVNGQMNTEAFF.

CDR3: CAWSQGGTNEKLFF. CDR3 nucleotide sequence: TGTGCCTGGAGTCAGGGCGGCACTAATGAAAAACTGTTTTTT. J is TRBJ1-4 and V is TRBV30; a weak D match, TRBD1 (5 bases). Per the germline V gene, CDR1 is GTSNPN and CDR2 is SVGIG (reference sequence). The length of the CDR3 is 14 residues. V was shortened by 2 bases and J by 2 bases, with 9 bases between the two germline ends.

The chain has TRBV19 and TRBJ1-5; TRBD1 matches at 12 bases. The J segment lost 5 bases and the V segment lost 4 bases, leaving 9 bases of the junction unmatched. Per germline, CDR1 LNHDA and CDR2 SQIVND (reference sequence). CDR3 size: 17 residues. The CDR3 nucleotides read TGTGCCAGTAGTAGGGACAGGGGGCTTTATTTTGATCAGCCCCAGCATTTT. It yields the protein CASSRDRGLYFDQPQHF.

The CDR3 protein is CASSNGQGFYEQYF. Written as DNA, the CDR3 is TGTGCCAGCTCGAACGGACAGGGGTTCTACGAGCAGTACTTC. This chain connects TRBV18 to TRBJ2-7; 9 positions match TRBD1. Per germline, CDR1 KGHSH and CDR2 LQKENI. The CDR3 is made up of 14 amino acids. The junction had 6 bases not matched to a gene; V was cut back by 6 bases and J by 3 bases.

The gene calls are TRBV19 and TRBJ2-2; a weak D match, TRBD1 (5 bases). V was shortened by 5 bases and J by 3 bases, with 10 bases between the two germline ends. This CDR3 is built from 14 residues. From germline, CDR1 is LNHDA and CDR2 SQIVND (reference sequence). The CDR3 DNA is TGTGCCAGTAGTCGACAGTCCGACACCGGGGAGCTGTTTTTT. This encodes CASSRQSDTGELFF.

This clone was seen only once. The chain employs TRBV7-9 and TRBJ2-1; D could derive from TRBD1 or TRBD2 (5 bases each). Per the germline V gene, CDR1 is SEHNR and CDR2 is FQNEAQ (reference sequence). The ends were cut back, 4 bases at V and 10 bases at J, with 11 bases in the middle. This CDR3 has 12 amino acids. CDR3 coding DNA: TGTGCCAGCAGCTCGGGACCATCAGAGCAGTTCTTC. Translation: CASSSGPSEQFF.

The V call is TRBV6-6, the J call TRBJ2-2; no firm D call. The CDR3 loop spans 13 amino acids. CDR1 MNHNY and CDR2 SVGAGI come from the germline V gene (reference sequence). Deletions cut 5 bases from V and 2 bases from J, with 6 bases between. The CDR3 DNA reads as TGTGCCAGCAGTCTTCACAACACCGGGGAGCTGTTTTTT. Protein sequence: CASSLHNTGELFF.

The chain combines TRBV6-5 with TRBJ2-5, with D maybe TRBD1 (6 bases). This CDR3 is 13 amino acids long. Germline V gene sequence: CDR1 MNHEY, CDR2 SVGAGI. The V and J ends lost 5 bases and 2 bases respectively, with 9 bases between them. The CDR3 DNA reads TGTGCCAGCAGTAGGACAGTACAAGAGACCCAGTACTTC. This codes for CASSRTVQETQYF.

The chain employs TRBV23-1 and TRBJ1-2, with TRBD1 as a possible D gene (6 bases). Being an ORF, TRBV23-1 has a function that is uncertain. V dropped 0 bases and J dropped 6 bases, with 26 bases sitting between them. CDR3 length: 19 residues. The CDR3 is CASSQSTYPTGWSSDGYTF. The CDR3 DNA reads TGCGCCAGCAGTCAATCGACCTATCCTACAGGGTGGAGTTCGGATGGCTACACCTTC.

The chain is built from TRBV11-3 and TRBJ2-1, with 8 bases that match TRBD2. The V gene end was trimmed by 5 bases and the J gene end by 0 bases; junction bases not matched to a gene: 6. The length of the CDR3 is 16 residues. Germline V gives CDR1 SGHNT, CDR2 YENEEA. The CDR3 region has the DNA TGTGCCAGCAGCCGAGCTCGGGGGGGCTCCTACAATGAGCAGTTCTTC. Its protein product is CASSRARGGSYNEQFF.

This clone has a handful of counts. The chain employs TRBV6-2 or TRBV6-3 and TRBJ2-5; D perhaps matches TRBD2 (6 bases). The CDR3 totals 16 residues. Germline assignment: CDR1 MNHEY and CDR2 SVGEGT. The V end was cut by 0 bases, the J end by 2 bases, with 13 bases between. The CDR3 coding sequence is TGTGCCAGCAGTTACTCCGGGACTGGCCTTCAAGAGACCCAGTACTTC. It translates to CASSYSGTGLQETQYF.

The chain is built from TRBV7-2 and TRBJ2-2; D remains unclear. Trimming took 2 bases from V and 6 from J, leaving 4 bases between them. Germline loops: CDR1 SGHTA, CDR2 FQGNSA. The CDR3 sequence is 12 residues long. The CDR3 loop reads CASSLYSGELFF. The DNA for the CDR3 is TGTGCCAGCAGCTTATACTCCGGGGAGCTGTTTTTT.

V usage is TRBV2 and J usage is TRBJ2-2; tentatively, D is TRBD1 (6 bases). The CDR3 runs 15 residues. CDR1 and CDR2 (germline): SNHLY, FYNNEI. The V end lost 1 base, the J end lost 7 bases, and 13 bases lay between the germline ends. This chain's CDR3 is CASSEDPTGIGELFF. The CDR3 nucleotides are TGTGCCAGCAGTGAAGACCCTACAGGGATCGGGGAGCTGTTTTTT.

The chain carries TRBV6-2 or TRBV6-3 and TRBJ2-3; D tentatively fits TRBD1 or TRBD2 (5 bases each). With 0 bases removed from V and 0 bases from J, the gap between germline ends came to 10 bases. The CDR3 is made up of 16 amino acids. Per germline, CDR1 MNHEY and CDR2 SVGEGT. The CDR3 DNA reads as TGTGCCAGCAGTTACTCCGCCGGGGCTAGCACAGATACGCAGTATTTT. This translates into CASSYSAGASTDTQYF.

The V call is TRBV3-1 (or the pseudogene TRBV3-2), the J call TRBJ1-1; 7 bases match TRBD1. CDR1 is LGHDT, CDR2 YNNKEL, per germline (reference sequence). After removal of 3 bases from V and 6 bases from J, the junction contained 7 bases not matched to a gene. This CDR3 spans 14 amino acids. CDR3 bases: TGTGCCAGCAGCCATCAACAGGGGCGGGCTGAAGCTTTCTTT. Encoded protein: CASSHQQGRAEAFF.

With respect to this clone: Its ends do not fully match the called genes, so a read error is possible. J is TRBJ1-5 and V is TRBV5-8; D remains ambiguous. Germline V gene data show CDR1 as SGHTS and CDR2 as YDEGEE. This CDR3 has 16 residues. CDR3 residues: CASSLGRVMSNQPQHF. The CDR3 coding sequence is TGTGCTAGCAGCTTAGGTCGGGTAATGAGCAATCAGCCCCAGCATTTT.

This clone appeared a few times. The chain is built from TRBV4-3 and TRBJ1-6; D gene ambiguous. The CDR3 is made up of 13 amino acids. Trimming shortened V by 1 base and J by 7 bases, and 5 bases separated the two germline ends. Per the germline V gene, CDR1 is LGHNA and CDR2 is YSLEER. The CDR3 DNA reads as TGCGCCAGCAGCCAAGGGTCGAATTCACCCCTCCACTTT. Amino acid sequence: CASSQGSNSPLHF.

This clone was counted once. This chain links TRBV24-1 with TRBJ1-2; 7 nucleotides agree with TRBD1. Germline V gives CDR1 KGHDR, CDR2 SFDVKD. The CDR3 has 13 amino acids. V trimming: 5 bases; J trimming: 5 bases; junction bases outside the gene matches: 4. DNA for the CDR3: TGTGCCACCAGTGGGGACAGCTTTTATGGCTACACCTTC. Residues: CATSGDSFYGYTF.

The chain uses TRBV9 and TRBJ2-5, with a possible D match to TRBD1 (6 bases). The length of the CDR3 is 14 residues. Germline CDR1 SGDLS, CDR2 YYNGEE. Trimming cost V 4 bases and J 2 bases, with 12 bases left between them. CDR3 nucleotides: TGTGCCAGCAGCTTACGGGACATACAAGAGACCCAGTACTTC. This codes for CASSLRDIQETQYF.

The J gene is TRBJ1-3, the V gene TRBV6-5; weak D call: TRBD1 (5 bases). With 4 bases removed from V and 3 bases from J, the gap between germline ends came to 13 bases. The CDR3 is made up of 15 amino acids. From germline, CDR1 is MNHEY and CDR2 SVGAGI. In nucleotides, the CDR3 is TGTGCCAGCAGTTCGTTGGACATCCTTGGAAACACCATATATTTT. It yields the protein CASSSLDILGNTIYF.

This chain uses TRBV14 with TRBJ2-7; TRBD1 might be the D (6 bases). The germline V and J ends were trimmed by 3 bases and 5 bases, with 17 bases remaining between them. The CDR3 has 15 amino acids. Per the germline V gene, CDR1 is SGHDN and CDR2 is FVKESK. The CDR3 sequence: CASSQLNRDIHEQYF. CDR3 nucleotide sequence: TGTGCCAGCAGCCAGCTAAACAGGGATATCCACGAGCAGTACTTC.

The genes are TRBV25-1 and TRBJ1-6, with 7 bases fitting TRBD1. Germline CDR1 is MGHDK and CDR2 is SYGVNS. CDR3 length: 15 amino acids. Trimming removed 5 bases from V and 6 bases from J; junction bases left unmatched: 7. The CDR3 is CASSPRTGGNSPLHF. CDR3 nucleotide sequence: TGTGCCAGCAGTCCAAGGACAGGTGGTAATTCACCCCTCCACTTT.